Presented here are 5 T cell receptor beta chains from one specimen sequenced in a study of shared clonotypes between healthy human individuals. Data came from immunoSEQ multiplex PCR; TCRdb stores just in-frame clones and leaves some out. The repertoire holds over a million clones, with 95% to 99% as singletons. Sequenced material: naive CD4+ T cells sorted from blood. This sample's subset: CD45RA+ positively selected. The receptor source for this set is a man in his thirties or forties in good health.

This chain joins TRBV9 and TRBJ2-1, with 9 bases aligning to TRBD2. The CDR3 has 19 residues. The germline gives CDR1 SGDLS, CDR2 YYNGEE. The trim removed 0 bases at V and 2 bases at J, leaving 12 bases unmatched. The CDR3 sequence is CASSVADSGRFDPYNEQFF. The CDR3 bases are TGTGCCAGCAGCGTAGCTGATAGCGGGAGATTCGACCCCTACAATGAGCAGTTCTTC.

V usage is TRBV15 and J usage is TRBJ2-1, with D unresolved. CDR3 size: 13 residues. The V end lost 2 bases, the J end lost 5 bases, and 7 bases lay between the germline ends. Germline-derived CDR1 and CDR2 are LNHNV and YYDKDF (reference sequence). CDR3 bases: TGTGCCACCAGCAGATCTTGGCACAATGAGCAGTTCTTC. Translated: CATSRSWHNEQFF. Combining the CDR3 with reference TRBV15 and TRBJ2-1 gives the whole variable domain DAMVIQNPRYQVTQFGKPVTLSCSQTLNHNVMYWYQQKSSQAPKLLFHYYDKDFNNEADTPDNFQSRRPNTSFCFLDIRSPGLGDTAMYLCATSRSWHNEQFFGPGTRLTVL.

The V gene is TRBV6-1, the J gene TRBJ1-1; D unresolved. The CDR3 length is 14 residues. The germline V gene encodes CDR1 MNHNS and CDR2 SASEGT. V lost 2 bases, J lost 1 base, and 8 bases lay in between. Written as DNA, the CDR3 is TGTGCCAGCAGTGAACCTACAAGGAACACTGAAGCTTTCTTT. It encodes CASSEPTRNTEAFF.

The chain joins TRBV7-6 to TRBJ2-7; 9 bases align to TRBD1. V shed 4 bases, J shed 2 bases, and the junction held 9 bases outside the gene matches. CDR1 is SGHVS and CDR2 is FNYEAQ in the germline V gene. The CDR3 has 16 residues. CDR3 residues: CASSSHRGPTTYEQYF. Written as DNA, the CDR3 is TGTGCCAGCAGCTCCCACAGGGGGCCAACTACCTACGAGCAGTACTTC. Drawing the rest from reference TRBV7-6 and TRBJ2-7, the complete variable domain is GAGVSQSPRYKVTKRGQDVALRCDPISGHVSLYWYRQALGQGPEFLTYFNYEAQQDKSGLPNDRFSAERPEGSISTLTIQRTEQRDSAMYRCASSSHRGPTTYEQYFGPGTRLTVT.

On this clone itself: The same CDR3 can be traced to other DNA sequences in this sample. The chain recombines TRBV11-2 with TRBJ2-7; D is unclear. Germline V lookup: CDR1 SGHAT, CDR2 FQNNGV. The V end was cut by 0 bases, the J end by 4 bases, with 4 bases between. This CDR3 is built from 12 residues. The CDR3 region is CASSLDRYEQYF. Here the CDR3 DNA reads TGTGCCAGCAGCTTAGATCGGTACGAGCAGTACTTC.